These 27 T cell receptor beta chains were sequenced from one sample in a study of blood T cell repertoires in COVID-19. Profiled with immunoSEQ multiplex PCR; TCRdb holds only in-frame clones, not every one. The sample includes under 120,000 clones, roughly nine tenths seen only once; the top ten take approximately 29%. The specimen was peripheral blood. These receptors were obtained from a woman of 80 years or more with acute or convalescent COVID-19.

The chain joins TRBV25-1 to TRBJ1-2, with D unresolved. CDR3 length: 11 residues. Per germline, CDR1 MGHDK and CDR2 SYGVNS. V dropped 4 bases and J dropped 4 bases, with 4 bases sitting between them. CDR3 protein: CASSAGYGYTF. The DNA for the CDR3 is TGTGCCAGCAGTGCGGGCTATGGCTACACCTTC.

This clone was seen once. V and J are TRBV27 and TRBJ2-1; a possible D gene is TRBD1 (6 bases). V gave up 2 bases and J gave up 1 base, with 12 bases separating them. CDR1 MNHEY and CDR2 SMNVEV come from the germline V gene (reference sequence). CDR3 size: 16 residues. The CDR3 protein is CASSLTERGSYNEQFF. The CDR3 DNA reads TGTGCCAGCAGTTTAACAGAAAGGGGGTCCTACAATGAGCAGTTCTTC.

The J gene is TRBJ1-2, the V gene TRBV7-9; 9 bases line up with TRBD1. The CDR3 has 16 amino acids. V gave up 8 bases and J gave up 6 bases; unmatched junction bases: 16. Germline-derived CDR1 and CDR2 are SEHNR and FQNEAQ (reference sequence). The CDR3 region is CASLSGWGQGINGYTF. The DNA of the CDR3 is TGTGCCAGCTTGTCCGGTTGGGGACAGGGTATAAATGGCTACACCTTC.

This clone was detected once. The rearrangement joins TRBV27 to TRBJ1-1; 7 bases fit TRBD1. Germline V CDR1 and CDR2: MNHEY, SMNVEV (reference sequence). CDR3 length: 14 residues. The V segment lost 7 bases and the J segment 5 bases; nucleotides outside the gene matches: 10. CDR3 residues: CASTFDRVLTEAFF. In DNA form, the CDR3 reads TGTGCCAGCACCTTTGACAGGGTCCTTACTGAAGCTTTCTTT.

J is TRBJ2-7 and V is TRBV18, with a tentative D call TRBD1 (6 bases). V was shortened by 6 bases and J by 0 bases, with 21 bases between the two germline ends. The CDR3 contains 17 residues. The germline gives CDR1 KGHSH, CDR2 LQKENI. The CDR3: CASSPADFGGTSYEQYF. CDR3 coding DNA: TGTGCCAGCTCCCCCGCCGACTTTGGGGGCACCTCCTACGAGCAGTACTTC.

The chain combines TRBV4-1 with TRBJ2-3, with D perhaps TRBD1 (5 bases). Germline loops: CDR1 MGHRA, CDR2 YSYEKL. V was cut by 2 bases and J by 1 base, with 10 bases left in between. The CDR3 covers 15 residues. Here the CDR3 reads CASSQQGEGTDTQYF. CDR3 coding DNA: TGCGCCAGCAGCCAACAGGGTGAGGGCACAGATACGCAGTATTTT.

J is TRBJ1-6 and V is TRBV27; a weak D match, TRBD1 (5 bases). Trimming cost V 5 bases and J 9 bases, with 11 bases left between them. The CDR3 totals 13 residues. The germline CDR1 and CDR2 sequences are MNHEY and SMNVEV (reference sequence). CDR3 amino acids: CASSATGVSPLHF. DNA for the CDR3: TGTGCCAGCAGTGCCACAGGTGTTTCACCCCTCCACTTT.

The rearrangement uses TRBV2 and TRBJ2-7, with TRBD2 as a possible D gene (7 bases). The CDR3 is made up of 14 amino acids. V gave up 6 bases and J gave up 2 bases, with 14 bases separating them. Germline CDR1 is SNHLY and CDR2 is FYNNEI. CDR3 region: CASRLSGTTYEQYF. CDR3 bases: TGTGCCAGCAGACTGAGCGGGACAACCTACGAGCAGTACTTC.

The J gene is TRBJ2-3, the V gene TRBV18; TRBD2 matches 7 bases. The germline CDR1 and CDR2 sequences are KGHSH and LQKENI. V was pared by 0 bases and J by 4 bases, with 7 bases of the junction left unmatched. CDR3 length: 16 amino acids. The CDR3, as DNA: TGTGCCAGCTCACCACCGGGAGGGGCGATTGCAGATACGCAGTATTTT. Protein: CASSPPGGAIADTQYF.

The gene calls are TRBV30 and TRBJ1-1; 9 nucleotides match TRBD1. Germline lookup yields CDR1 GTSNPN and CDR2 SVGIG (reference sequence). The CDR3 contains 11 residues. V gave up 7 bases and J gave up 6 bases; unmatched junction bases: 3. As DNA, the CDR3 is TGTGCCTCACAGGGGGCCGCTGAAGCTTTCTTT. Amino acids: CASQGAAEAFF.

The chain links TRBV18 to TRBJ2-1; 9 bases fit TRBD2. CDR1 KGHSH and CDR2 LQKENI come from the germline V gene. V lost 0 bases to trimming and J lost 3 bases; unmatched junction nucleotides: 3. The CDR3 totals 16 residues. This CDR3 reads CASSPPSGGLYNEQFF. In DNA, the CDR3 is TGTGCCAGCTCACCACCCAGCGGGGGGCTCTACAATGAGCAGTTCTTC.

There are a few counts of this clone. V gene TRBV7-3 combines with J gene TRBJ2-7; possible D gene TRBD2, 7 bases. From germline, CDR1 is SGHTA and CDR2 FQGTGA. Trimming removed 6 bases from V and 2 bases from J, with 14 bases in between. The CDR3 loop spans 14 amino acids. The CDR3 protein is CASSRGGAPYEQYF. Here the CDR3 DNA reads TGTGCCAGCAGTAGAGGGGGGGCCCCCTACGAGCAGTACTTC.

V usage is TRBV5-4 and J usage is TRBJ2-2; no reliable D call. From germline, CDR1 is SGHNT and CDR2 YYREEE (reference sequence). CDR3 size: 14 residues. Trimming cost V 2 bases and J 4 bases, with 9 bases left between them. The CDR3 coding sequence is TGTGCCAGCAGCTTCGGTCTGAGCACCGGGGAGCTGTTTTTT. This gives the protein CASSFGLSTGELFF.

The rearrangement links TRBV24-1 to TRBJ2-3; 12 nucleotides align to TRBD1. V lost 5 bases to trimming and J lost 5 bases; unmatched junction nucleotides: 4. Germline V gene sequence: CDR1 KGHDR, CDR2 SFDVKD. This CDR3 has 15 residues. CDR3 sequence: CATSARDRGQDTQYF. CDR3 bases: TGTGCCACCAGTGCCAGGGACAGGGGGCAAGATACGCAGTATTTT.

This chain uses TRBV5-1 with TRBJ2-3, with 7 bases identical to TRBD1. The CDR3 spans 13 residues. CDR1 and CDR2 from the germline V gene are SGHRS and YFSETQ. V lost 4 bases to trimming and J lost 7 bases; unmatched junction nucleotides: 6. The CDR3 sequence is CASSRDSFYTQYF. In nucleotides, the CDR3 is TGCGCCAGCAGCAGGGACAGTTTCTATACGCAGTATTTT.

In this sample, this clone turned up once. The chain combines TRBV7-2 with TRBJ2-5, with 11 bases lining up with TRBD2. Germline CDR1 reads SGHTA; CDR2 reads FQGNSA. The CDR3 totals 17 residues. Unmatched junction bases numbered 4, after V lost 1 base and J lost 0 bases. The CDR3 reads CASSLVGLAVYQETQYF. The CDR3, as DNA: TGTGCCAGCAGCTTAGTGGGACTAGCGGTGTACCAAGAGACCCAGTACTTC.

This clone was detected only once. V and J are TRBV10-3 and TRBJ1-2; possibly TRBD1 for D (5 bases). Germline values: CDR1 ENHRY, CDR2 SYGVKD. The CDR3 totals 14 residues. Deletions cut 6 bases from V and 5 bases from J, with 16 bases between. This chain's CDR3 is CAISDGAAKYGYTF. The CDR3, as DNA: TGTGCCATCAGCGATGGGGCCGCGAAGTATGGCTACACCTTC.

The chain carries TRBV7-2 and TRBJ1-2; D is perhaps TRBD1 (5 bases). CDR1 SGHTA and CDR2 FQGNSA come from the germline V gene. Between the trimmed V and J ends, which lost 5 bases and 4 bases, there was a span of 11 bases. The CDR3 is 13 amino acids. The CDR3 nucleotides read TGTGCCAGCAGCACGGGACTGTTCTATGGCTACACCTTC. Protein product: CASSTGLFYGYTF.

In its sample, this clone was seen once. The genes are TRBV28 and TRBJ2-7, with 8 nucleotides matching TRBD1. The CDR3 spans 14 residues. V shed 5 bases, J shed 5 bases, and the junction held 8 bases outside the gene matches. From germline, CDR1 is MDHEN and CDR2 SYDVKM. CDR3 coding DNA: TGTGCCAGCAGTCGGACAGGGTACATCCACGAGCAGTACTTC. It codes for CASSRTGYIHEQYF.

This rearrangement joins TRBV27 to TRBJ1-6; a weak D match, TRBD1 (6 bases). Germline V CDR1 and CDR2: MNHEY, SMNVEV (reference sequence). CDR3 length equals 13 residues. With 3 bases removed from V and 7 bases from J, the gap between germline ends came to 7 bases. CDR3 sequence reads: CASSFQGNSPLHF. The CDR3 DNA sequence: TGTGCCAGCAGTTTTCAGGGGAATTCACCCCTCCACTTT.

The V call is TRBV3-1 (or the pseudogene TRBV3-2), the J call TRBJ2-7, with TRBD2 matching 7 bases. Germline V gene data show CDR1 as LGHDT and CDR2 as YNNKEL (reference sequence). This CDR3 region has 15 residues. The ends lost 1 base at V and 0 bases at J; junction bases unmatched: 3. CDR3 region: CASSQAGGSSYEQYF. Here the CDR3 DNA reads TGTGCCAGCAGCCAAGCGGGGGGTAGCTCCTACGAGCAGTACTTC.

The chain employs TRBV7-2 and TRBJ2-2; TRBD1 might be the D (5 bases). CDR1 is SGHTA, CDR2 FQGNSA, per germline. Trimming cost V 1 base and J 6 bases, with 12 bases left between them. CDR3 length equals 15 residues. The CDR3 is CASSLGSWGSGELFF. For the CDR3, the DNA is TGTGCCAGCAGCTTAGGGTCGTGGGGCTCCGGGGAGCTGTTTTTT.

This chain joins TRBV4-1 and TRBJ2-5; 10 positions agree with TRBD2. V shed 6 bases, J shed 5 bases, and the junction held 3 bases outside the gene matches. This CDR3 region has 13 residues. CDR1 and CDR2 (germline): MGHRA, YSYEKL. The CDR3 is CASRAGGTETQYF. CDR3 in DNA: TGCGCCAGCAGAGCGGGGGGGACGGAGACCCAGTACTTC.

This clone was counted a few times. This chain connects TRBV9 to TRBJ2-3; the D gene is possibly TRBD1 (5 bases). V lost 4 bases and J lost 1, with 13 bases in between. CDR1 is SGDLS and CDR2 is YYNGEE in the germline V gene. CDR3 length: 15 amino acids. The CDR3, as DNA: TGTGCCAGCAGCCCCCCAGGGTATGGCACAGATACGCAGTATTTT. Protein: CASSPPGYGTDTQYF.

The chain combines TRBV19 with TRBJ1-5; 9 bases line up with TRBD1. This CDR3 has 17 residues. With V trimmed by 7 bases and J by 6 bases, 16 bases remained unmatched. Looked up from germline, CDR1 is LNHDA and CDR2 is SQIVND (reference sequence). The CDR3 DNA follows: TGTGCCAGTACCATATATAGGGGGGGGACAGGGAGTCAGCCCCAGCATTTT. Its protein is CASTIYRGGTGSQPQHF.

The rearrangement joins TRBV28 to TRBJ2-3; D is possibly TRBD1 (6 bases). The CDR3 is 14 residues long. Germline lookup yields CDR1 MDHEN and CDR2 SYDVKM. V lost 3 bases to trimming and J lost 3 bases, with 10 bases between them. Written as DNA, the CDR3 is TGTGCCAGCAGTTTCCTCCAGGGGACAGATACGCAGTATTTT. Protein: CASSFLQGTDTQYF.

CDR3 nucleotide sequence: TGTGCCAGTGATGGACAGTCCTACTCTGGAAACACCATATATTTT. This translates into CASDGQSYSGNTIYF. V and J are TRBV19 and TRBJ1-3, with D maybe TRBD1 (6 bases). This CDR3 has 15 residues. The germline gives CDR1 LNHDA, CDR2 SQIVND (reference sequence). Trimming removed 8 bases at V and 0 bases at J, with 14 bases between. The full variable domain, its missing parts supplied by reference TRBV19 and TRBJ1-3, is DGGITQSPKYLFRKEGQNVTLSCEQNLNHDAMYWYRQDPGQGLRLIYYSQIVNDFQKGDIAEGYSVSREKKESFPLTVTSAQKNPTAFYLCASDGQSYSGNTIYFGEGSWLTVV.